A selection of T cell receptor beta chains follows, all from one sample in a study of cytomegalovirus exposure and HLA in healthy donors. Data came from immunoSEQ multiplex PCR; TCRdb stores just in-frame clones and leaves some out. The sample includes some 150,000 clones, 70% to 85% of them seen just once. Sequenced material: PBMCs. These receptors came from a human donor in good health. The CDR3 runs from the conserved cysteine through the conserved F or W. D genes are given only for firm matches. Only part of the rows carry a size: once, few, many, or a class if the clone is expanded.

D gene,V gene,J gene,clone size,CDR3 DNA,CDR3 protein
-,TRBV2,TRBJ1-1,once,TGTGCCAGCAGTGCGCACAAGAACACTGAAGCTTTCTTT,CASSAHKNTEAFF
-,TRBV11-2,TRBJ2-5,-,TGTGCCAGCAGCTCCCCTAGACAGGCTCCCAGGTGGGGAGAGACCCAGTACTTC,CASSSPRQAPRWGETQYF
TRBD1,TRBV18,TRBJ1-1,few,TGTGCCAGCACGGGACAGAAGAACACTGAAGCTTTCTTT,CASTGQKNTEAFF
TRBD1,TRBV7-3,TRBJ1-3,many,TGTGCCAGCAGCATAACAGGGGGAATCTCTGGAAACACCATATATTTT,CASSITGGISGNTIYF
-,TRBV4-1,TRBJ1-3,-,TGCGCCAGCAGCCAAACAGGGCCCAAAGGAAACACCATATATTTT,CASSQTGPKGNTIYF
-,TRBV6-4,TRBJ1-1,-,TGTGCCAGCAGTGACGCGATATCGGGGAGCACTGAAGCTTTCTTT,CASSDAISGSTEAFF
-,TRBV7-7,TRBJ1-1,-,TGTGCTAGCAGCTTACAGGTGGGGGGTGAAGCTTTCTTT,CASSLQVGGEAFF
-,TRBV19,TRBJ2-1,-,TGTGCCAGTAGCTCCACCCGAGCCTCTCCTTACAATGAGCAGTTCTTC,CASSSTRASPYNEQFF
TRBD1,TRBV6-5,TRBJ2-7,few,TGTGCCAGCAGTCGAAACAGGGGGCGGGTGTACGAGCAGTACTTC,CASSRNRGRVYEQYF
-,TRBV5-1,TRBJ1-4,-,TGCGCCAGCAGCTTATTACCTACACAGGGAGGGAATGAAAAACTGTTTTTT,CASSLLPTQGGNEKLFF
TRBD1,TRBV2,TRBJ2-7,-,TGTGCCAGCAGTAACCCACGGGACAGGGACCGCTACGAGCAGTACTTC,CASSNPRDRDRYEQYF
TRBD1,TRBV5-1,TRBJ1-1,once,TGCGCCAGCAGCTCCGGACAGGGGACGGGGCGGCCCCACACGGCTAACACTGAAGCTTTCTTT,CASSSGQGTGRPHTANTEAFF
TRBD2,TRBV5-1,TRBJ2-3,-,TGCGCCAGCTTCTTAGCGGGGGCCCCCACAGATACGCAGTATTTT,CASFLAGAPTDTQYF
-,TRBV10-3,TRBJ2-2,-,TGTGCCATCAGTGTAGGGTTAACCGGGGAGCTGCTTTTT,CAISVGLTGELLF
TRBD1,TRBV2,TRBJ2-2,-,TGTGCCAGCCGACAGGGAACCGGGGAGCTGTTTTTT,CASRQGTGELFF
-,TRBV11-1,TRBJ2-3,once,TGTGCCAGCAGCTTAGACATCTTTACGCAGTATTTT,CASSLDIFTQYF
TRBD2,TRBV12-5,TRBJ2-5,-,TGTGCTAGTGGCCACCCTAGCGGGGGAGAAGAGACCCAGTACTTC,CASGHPSGGEETQYF